This T cell receptor (beta chain) was sequenced in a study of CD8+CD57+ T cells in acquired aplastic anemia. In patients chosen for sequencing, flow cytometry had shown CD8+CD57+ cell expansion. Every one of the patients had aplastic anemia (severe, acquired). The template used for profiling TCR beta VDJ and CDR3 was genomic DNA. TCRdb analysed the reads with MiXCR anew, one entry per CDR3 protein. The sample records about 470,000 distinct CDR3 sequences, around a third being singletons. Trimming removed 2 bases from V and 4 bases from J, with 14 bases in between. CDR3 length: 15 residues. CDR1 and CDR2 (germline): MNHNS, SASEGT. This clonotype was recorded many times.

The TCR sequence derives from a human donor with aplastic anemia. The gene calls are TRBV6-1 and TRBJ1-2; a weak D match, TRBD1 (5 bases). Sequenced: sorted CD4+, CD8+, or CD8+CD57+ T cells (not recorded which) from PBMCs. The DNA of the CDR3 is TGTGCCAGCAGTGAACGTGGAGGGACGGCCTATGGCTACACCTTC. This translates into CASSERGGTAYGYTF.